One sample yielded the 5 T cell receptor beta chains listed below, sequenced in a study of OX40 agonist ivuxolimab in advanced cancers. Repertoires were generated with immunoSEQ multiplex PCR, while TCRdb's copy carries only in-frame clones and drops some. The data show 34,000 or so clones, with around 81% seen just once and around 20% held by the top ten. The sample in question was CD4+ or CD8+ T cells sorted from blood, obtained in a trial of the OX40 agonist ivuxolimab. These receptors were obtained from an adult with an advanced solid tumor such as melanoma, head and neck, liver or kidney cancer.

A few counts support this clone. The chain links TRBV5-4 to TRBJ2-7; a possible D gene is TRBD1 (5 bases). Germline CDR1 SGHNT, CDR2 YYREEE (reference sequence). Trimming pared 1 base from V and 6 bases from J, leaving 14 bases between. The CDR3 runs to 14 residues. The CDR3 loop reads CASSLYGRVAEQYF. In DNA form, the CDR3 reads TGTGCCAGCAGCTTGTATGGCAGGGTGGCCGAGCAGTACTTC. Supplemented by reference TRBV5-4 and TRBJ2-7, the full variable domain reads ETGVTQSPTHLIKTRGQQVTLRCSSQSGHNTVSWYQQALGQGPQFIFQYYREEENGRGNFPPRFSGLQFPNYSSELNVNALELDDSALYLCASSLYGRVAEQYFGPGTRLTVT.

The CDR3 bases are TGTGCCAGCACCCGGACTGAAATCAATGAGCAGTTCTTC. It yields the protein CASTRTEINEQFF. The V gene is TRBV7-2, the J gene TRBJ2-1; D is possibly TRBD2 (5 bases). The CDR3 spans 13 residues. Germline V gene lookup returns CDR1 SGHTA and CDR2 FQGNSA. Trimming removed 7 bases from V and 6 bases from J, with 13 bases in between.

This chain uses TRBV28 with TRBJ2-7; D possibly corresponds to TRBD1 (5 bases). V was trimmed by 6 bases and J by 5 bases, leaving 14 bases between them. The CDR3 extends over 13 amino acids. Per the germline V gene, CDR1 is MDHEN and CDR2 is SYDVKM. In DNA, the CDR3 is TGTGCCAGCAGGGCAGGGATGAATAACGAGCAGTACTTC. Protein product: CASRAGMNNEQYF.

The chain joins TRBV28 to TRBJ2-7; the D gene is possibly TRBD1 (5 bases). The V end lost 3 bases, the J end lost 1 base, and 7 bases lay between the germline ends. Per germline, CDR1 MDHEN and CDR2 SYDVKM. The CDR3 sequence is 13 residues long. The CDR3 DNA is TGTGCCAGCAGTTTGCAGGGATCCTACGAGCAGTACTTC. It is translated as CASSLQGSYEQYF.

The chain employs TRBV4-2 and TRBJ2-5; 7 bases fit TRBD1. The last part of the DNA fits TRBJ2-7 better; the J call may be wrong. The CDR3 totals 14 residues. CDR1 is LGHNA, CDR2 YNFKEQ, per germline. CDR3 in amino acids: CASSRTGTEYEQYF. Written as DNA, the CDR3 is TGTGCCAGCAGCCGTACCGGGACAGAATACGAGCAGTACTTC.